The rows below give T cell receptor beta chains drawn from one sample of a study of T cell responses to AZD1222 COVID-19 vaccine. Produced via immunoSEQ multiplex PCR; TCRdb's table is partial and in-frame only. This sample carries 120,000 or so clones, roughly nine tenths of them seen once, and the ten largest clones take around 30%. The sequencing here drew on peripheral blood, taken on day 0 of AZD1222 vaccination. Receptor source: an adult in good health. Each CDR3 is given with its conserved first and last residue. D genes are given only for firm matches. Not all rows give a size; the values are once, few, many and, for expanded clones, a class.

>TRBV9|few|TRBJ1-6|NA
TGTGCCAGCAGCGTTGCGGGGGCGGATAATTCACCCCTCCACTTT
CASSVAGADNSPLHF
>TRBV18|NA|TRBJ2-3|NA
TGTGCCAGCTCACCTCCGGGGCTAAACACAGATACGCAGTATTTT
CASSPPGLNTDTQYF
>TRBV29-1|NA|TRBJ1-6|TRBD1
TGCAGCGCCTTGACAGGGGATTGGGGTTCACCCCTCCACTTT
CSALTGDWGSPLHF
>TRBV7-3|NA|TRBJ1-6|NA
TGTGCCAGCAGCTTAACGTTAAGGAATTCACCCCTCCACTTT
CASSLTLRNSPLHF
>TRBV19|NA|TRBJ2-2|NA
TGTGCCAGTAGTTCCTCGACAGGAATCACCGGGGAGCTGTTTTTT
CASSSSTGITGELFF
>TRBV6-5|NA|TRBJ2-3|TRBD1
TGTGCCGGAAGGGGACAGCACACAGATACGCAGTATTTT
CAGRGQHTDTQYF
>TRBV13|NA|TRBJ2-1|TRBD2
TGTGCCAGCAGCCGCCGACTAGCGGTGACCTACAATGAGCAGTTCTTC
CASSRRLAVTYNEQFF
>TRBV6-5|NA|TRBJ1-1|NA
TGTGCCAGCAGTTACGAGATCAGGGCTGAAGCTTTCTTT
CASSYEIRAEAFF
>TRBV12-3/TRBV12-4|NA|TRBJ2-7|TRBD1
TGTGCCAGCAGTCGGGACAGGCCCTACGAGCAGTACTTC
CASSRDRPYEQYF
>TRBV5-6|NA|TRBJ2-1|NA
TGTGCCAGCAGCTTGAGGGGACCCTACAATGAGCAGTTCTTC
CASSLRGPYNEQFF
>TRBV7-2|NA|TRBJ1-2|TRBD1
TGTGCCAGCAGCCTTGGGACAGAGAACTATGGCTACACCTTC
CASSLGTENYGYTF
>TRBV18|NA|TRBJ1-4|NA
TGTGCCAGCTCACCGCGCCAGAAAACAACTAATGAAAAACTGTTTTTT
CASSPRQKTTNEKLFF
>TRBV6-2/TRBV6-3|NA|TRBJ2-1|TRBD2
TGTGCCAGCAGCGGGTTCTTAGCGGGGTCCTACAATGAGCAGTTCTTC
CASSGFLAGSYNEQFF
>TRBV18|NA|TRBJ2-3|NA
TGTGCCAGCTCACTACCTCAGGGGAGCACAGATACGCAGTATTTT
CASSLPQGSTDTQYF
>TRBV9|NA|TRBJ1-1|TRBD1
TGTGCCAGCAGCGTCGGGACAGAGAATTCTGAAGCTTTCTTT
CASSVGTENSEAFF
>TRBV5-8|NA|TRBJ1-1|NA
TGTGCCAGCAGCTTGGCGTCAGGGAGATCCGAAGCTTTCTTT
CASSLASGRSEAFF
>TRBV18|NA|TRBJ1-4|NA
TGTGCCAGCTCACCAGCCTCCCAGGGGGAAAAACTGTTTTTT
CASSPASQGEKLFF
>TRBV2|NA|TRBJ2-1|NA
TGTGCCAGCAGTGAGCAGGGCTCCTACAATGAGCAGTTCTTC
CASSEQGSYNEQFF
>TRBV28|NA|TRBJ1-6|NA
TGTGCCAGCAGTTTGGCCGTGGGAGGCGGTGGTTCACCCCTCCACTTT
CASSLAVGGGGSPLHF
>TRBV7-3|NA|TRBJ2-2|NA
TGTGCCAGCAGCCCCAACCAGGCAGCGAACACCGGGGAGCTGTTTTTT
CASSPNQAANTGELFF